This T cell receptor beta chain derives from a study of T cell responses to AZD1222 COVID-19 vaccine. The method was immunoSEQ multiplex PCR; TCRdb's version includes in-frame clones alone and lacks a portion of them. The sample contains approximately 120,000 clones, roughly 93% of which appear only once. This CDR3 is 13 amino acids long. CDR1 is SQVTM and CDR2 is ANQGSEA in the germline V gene. The V segment lost 7 bases and the J segment 3 bases; nucleotides outside the gene matches: 6. The chain combines TRBV29-1 with TRBJ2-4, with 7 bases matching TRBD1. This receptor was taken from an adult in good health. The sequenced sample was peripheral blood, obtained on day 0 of AZD1222 vaccination. The CDR3 reads CSGLGTDKNIQYF. The CDR3, as DNA: TGCAGCGGGTTAGGGACAGACAAAAACATTCAGTACTTC.